A single sample gave rise to the 18 T cell receptor beta chains below, sequenced in a study of cytomegalovirus exposure and HLA in healthy donors. Primers: 60 Vbeta forward and 13 Jbeta reverse. TCRdb's table, derived via immunoSEQ multiplex PCR, lists solely in-frame clones and lacks some. The top ten hold 3.2% of the sample, which has approximately 88,000 clones, under 65% seen once. Sequencing was carried out using PBMCs. The receptors derive from a man aged 60-69 years in good health and CMV-seronegative.

The V and J genes are TRBV5-1 and TRBJ2-7; 9 bases are shared with TRBD2. This CDR3 contains 14 residues. Germline lookup yields CDR1 SGHRS and CDR2 YFSETQ. The junction had 9 bases not matched to a gene; V was cut back by 2 bases and J by 9 bases. Written as DNA, the CDR3 is TGCGCCAGCAGCTTTAGACTAGCGGACGACGGGCAGTACTTC. This codes for CASSFRLADDGQYF.

The V call is TRBV11-2, the J call TRBJ2-1, with 12 bases fitting TRBD2. The CDR3 runs to 18 residues. J gave up 5 bases and V 2 bases, and 10 bases lay outside the gene matches. Germline CDR1 reads SGHAT; CDR2 reads FQNNGV. CDR3 sequence (DNA): TGTGCCAGCAGCTTATCTTGGACTAGCGGGACCCAAAACAATGAGCAGTTCTTC. It yields the protein CASSLSWTSGTQNNEQFF. Full variable domain (rest looked up from reference TRBV11-2 and TRBJ2-1): EAGVAQSPRYKIIEKRQSVAFWCNPISGHATLYWYQQILGQGPKLLIQFQNNGVVDDSQLPKDRFSAERLKGVDSTLKIQPAKLEDSAVYLCASSLSWTSGTQNNEQFFGPGTRLTVL.

This clone was seen only once. V is TRBV7-9 and J is TRBJ1-2; 7 nucleotides match TRBD1. Trimming removed 5 bases from V and 5 bases from J; junction bases left unmatched: 17. CDR3 length equals 17 residues. Germline V lookup: CDR1 SEHNR, CDR2 FQNEAQ (reference sequence). For the CDR3, the DNA is TGTGCCAGCAGCGAGGCAGGGGCAGGGGGACAGAGTTATGGCTACACCTTC. It yields the protein CASSEAGAGGQSYGYTF.

The chain combines TRBV11-1 with TRBJ1-6, with 8 bases fitting TRBD1. The CDR3 extends over 15 amino acids. Per the germline V gene, CDR1 is SGHAT and CDR2 is FQDESV (reference sequence). V shed 2 bases, J shed 10 bases, and the junction held 7 bases outside the gene matches. CDR3 DNA: TGTGCCAGCAGCTTACGGCAGGGGGCAGAGTCACCCCTCCACTTT. This codes for CASSLRQGAESPLHF.

The chain employs TRBV12-5 and TRBJ2-2; D may be TRBD1 (5 bases). Germline V gene sequence: CDR1 LGHNT, CDR2 FRNRAP. V was pared by 4 bases and J by 6 bases, with 15 bases between. The CDR3 has 15 residues. The CDR3 here is CASGSYNQGPGELFF. Written as DNA, the CDR3 is TGTGCTAGTGGTTCGTACAACCAGGGTCCCGGGGAGCTGTTTTTT.

The chain couples TRBV2 to TRBJ1-2; D is unclear. V was pared by 0 bases and J by 8 bases, with 13 bases between. Germline CDR1 and CDR2: SNHLY and FYNNEI. The CDR3 runs 14 residues. This CDR3 is CASSEAWQADGYTF. In DNA, the CDR3 is TGTGCCAGCAGTGAAGCTTGGCAGGCCGACGGCTACACCTTC.

Comments on this clone: The junction and the germline gene differ at one end; a read error may be behind it. The chain links TRBV7-9 to TRBJ1-1; D uncertain. The length of the CDR3 is 11 residues. CDR1 and CDR2 (germline): SEHNR, FQNEAQ (reference sequence). The CDR3 loop reads CSSRSVPEAFF. The CDR3 DNA sequence: TGTTCCAGCAGGTCTGTCCCTGAAGCTTTCTTT.

The chain employs TRBV7-2 and TRBJ1-5, with D possibly TRBD1 on 5 matching bases. The V end was cut by 1 base, the J end by 9 bases, with 19 bases between. There are 16 residues in the CDR3. From germline, CDR1 is SGHTA and CDR2 FQGNSA. CDR3 DNA: TGTGCCAGCAGCTTAGATTTTTTCGGGGGGACGGCGCCCCAGCATTTT. Protein: CASSLDFFGGTAPQHF.

Only one count was recorded for this clone. One end of the junction is discordant with germline, which a read error may explain. V is TRBV7-9 and J is TRBJ1-6; D is undetermined. Germline CDR1 is SEHNR and CDR2 is FQNEAQ (reference sequence). This CDR3 has 15 amino acids. The CDR3 loop is CSSSLFEVPNSPLHF. The CDR3 nucleotides are TGTTCCAGCAGCTTATTCGAGGTCCCAAATTCACCCCTCCACTTT.

V and J are TRBV2 and TRBJ2-2; TRBD2 is a possible D gene (6 bases). V was cut by 6 bases and J by 1 base, with 18 bases left in between. The CDR3 has 17 amino acids. CDR1 and CDR2 (germline): SNHLY, FYNNEI. CDR3 region: CASRLKSGQLNTGELFF. CDR3 sequence (DNA): TGTGCCAGCAGATTAAAAAGCGGGCAATTGAACACCGGGGAGCTGTTTTTT.

The genes are TRBV5-6 and TRBJ2-1, with D perhaps TRBD1 (6 bases). Germline CDR1 SGHDT, CDR2 YYEEEE. V was shortened by 2 bases and J by 1 base, with 7 bases between the two germline ends. This CDR3 comprises 14 residues. This chain's CDR3 is CASSLQGSYNEQFF. CDR3 bases: TGTGCCAGCAGCTTACAGGGTTCCTACAATGAGCAGTTCTTC. The complete variable domain, with remaining parts taken from reference TRBV5-6 and TRBJ2-1, reads DAGVTQSPTHLIKTRGQQVTLRCSPKSGHDTVSWYQQALGQGPQFIFQYYEEEERQRGNFPDRFSGHQFPNYSSELNVNALLLGDSALYLCASSLQGSYNEQFFGPGTRLTVL.

This clone was observed at least ten times. The chain uses TRBV14 and TRBJ1-1, with 9 bases that match TRBD1. The CDR3 contains 15 residues. CDR1 is SGHDN and CDR2 is FVKESK in the germline V gene. J was trimmed by 0 bases and V by 3 bases; bases with no gene match: 2. CDR3 nucleotides: TGTGCCAGCAGCCATGGACAGGGGTTGAACACTGAAGCTTTCTTT. Its translation is CASSHGQGLNTEAFF.

This clone was picked up a small number of times. The rearrangement joins TRBV11-2 to TRBJ1-4; D might be TRBD1 (5 bases). V was cut by 0 bases and J by 8 bases, with 13 bases left in between. The CDR3 contains 15 residues. Germline CDR1 is SGHAT and CDR2 is FQNNGV. CDR3 loop: CASSLDRGRGEKLFF. The CDR3, as DNA: TGTGCCAGCAGCTTAGATCGGGGGAGGGGCGAAAAACTGTTTTTT.

CDR3 sequence: CASRPGQGEGTQYF. In DNA, the CDR3 is TGCGCCAGCAGGCCGGGACAGGGAGAAGGTACGCAGTATTTT. The chain joins TRBV5-1 to TRBJ2-3; the match to TRBD1 covers 9 bases. The CDR3 totals 14 residues. Unmatched junction bases numbered 9, after V lost 5 bases and J lost 8 bases. Germline CDR1 reads SGHRS; CDR2 reads YFSETQ. Together with reference TRBV5-1 and TRBJ2-3, the CDR3 gives the full variable domain: KAGVTQTPRYLIKTRGQQVTLSCSPISGHRSVSWYQQTPGQGLQFLFEYFSETQRNKGNFPGRFSGRQFSNSRSEMNVSTLELGDSALYLCASRPGQGEGTQYFGPGTRLTVL.

Relative to its sample, this clone is medium-sized. The chain links TRBV11-2 to TRBJ1-1; D perhaps matches TRBD1 (6 bases). The V end lost 5 bases, the J end lost 4 bases, and 11 bases lay between the germline ends. This CDR3 is 13 amino acids long. Germline-derived CDR1 and CDR2 are SGHAT and FQNNGV. CDR3 region: CASSAQGLTEAFF. Here the CDR3 DNA reads TGTGCCAGCAGCGCACAGGGTCTCACTGAAGCTTTCTTT.

CDR3 bases: TGTGCCAGCAGACCCCGGGGTGAGGGTGGGGCCAACGTCCTGACTTTC. This translates into CASRPRGEGGANVLTF. The chain uses TRBV28 and TRBJ2-6, with a weak D call TRBD2 (5 bases). This CDR3 has 16 residues. V lost 6 bases and J lost 3, with 15 bases in between. Germline CDR1 MDHEN, CDR2 SYDVKM.

This clone was detected a few times. The chain is built from TRBV5-5 and TRBJ2-1, with TRBD1 as a possible D gene (5 bases). Germline assignment: CDR1 SGHKS and CDR2 YYEKEE (reference sequence). The CDR3 runs 14 residues. Trimming removed 0 bases from V and 7 bases from J, with 11 bases in between. CDR3 region: CASSLEGQRNEQFF. In nucleotides, the CDR3 is TGTGCCAGCAGCTTGGAAGGACAAAGAAATGAGCAGTTCTTC.

This clone was seen once. The sample contains more than one DNA sequence encoding this CDR3. The rearrangement joins TRBV5-4 to TRBJ2-5, with TRBD1 matching 11 bases. The V and J ends lost 3 bases and 6 bases, in that order; junction bases with no gene match: 7. The CDR3 consists of 15 residues. The V gene's germline CDR1 is SGHNT and CDR2 YYREEE (reference sequence). CDR3 protein: CASSSWTGGRQTQYF. Here the CDR3 DNA reads TGTGCCAGCAGCTCCTGGACAGGGGGCAGGCAGACCCAGTACTTC.